The text below deals with one T cell receptor (beta chain). Its antigen remains unidentified. These data originate in a study of OX40 agonist ivuxolimab in advanced cancers. Study details: Patient treatment consisted of intravenous ivuxolimab administration every 2 weeks at 0.01 to 10 mg/kg. Study outcomes and limitations: The CD4+ and CD8+ T cells in the blood had expanded clonally by week 6 at 0.1 to 3.0 mg/kg.

Generated by immunoSEQ multiplex PCR, the TCRdb table keeps only in-frame clones and is missing some. The table has approximately 65,000 clones, around 88% seen once; the top ten hold over 0.6%. The CDR3 consists of 16 residues. Looked up from germline, CDR1 is SGHNT and CDR2 is YENEEA. The V end lost 3 bases, the J end lost 3 bases, and 14 bases lay between the germline ends. The gene calls are TRBV11-3 and TRBJ2-2; TRBD1 might be the D (6 bases). The source material was CD4+ or CD8+ T cells sorted from blood, sampled in a trial of the OX40 agonist ivuxolimab. The origin of this receptor is an adult with an advanced solid tumor such as melanoma, head and neck, liver or kidney cancer. This CDR3 reads CASSFGRGLYTGELFF. For the CDR3, the DNA is TGTGCCAGCAGCTTCGGCAGGGGCTTATACACCGGGGAGCTGTTTTTT.